These T cell receptor beta chains were read from a single sample in a study of cytomegalovirus exposure and HLA in healthy donors. Sequenced by immunoSEQ multiplex PCR; TCRdb stores in-frame clones only, minus some. The sample records some 170,000 clones, about 83% being singletons. Sequenced: PBMCs. These receptor sequences come from a woman aged 30 to 39 in good health and CMV-seronegative. The CDR3 runs from the conserved cysteine through the conserved F or W. The order of the fields is D gene, V gene, clone size, J gene, CDR3 DNA, CDR3 protein. A D gene is named only where the DNA matches it firmly. Clone sizes are given selectively: once, few, many, or a class where the clone is expanded.

>TRBD1|TRBV12-5|.|TRBJ2-3
TGTGCTAGTGGTTCAGACTACAGGGGGCGCGAGTATGGTGATACGCAGTATTTT
CASGSDYRGREYGDTQYF
>TRBD1|TRBV27|.|TRBJ2-7
TGTGCCAGCAGTTTCGGCCGGGACAGGGGATCCTACGAGCAGTACTTC
CASSFGRDRGSYEQYF
>.|TRBV30|.|TRBJ2-2
TGTGCCTGGACCGCCACGGGGACCGGGGAGCTGTTTTTT
CAWTATGTGELFF
>TRBD2|TRBV29-1|.|TRBJ2-2
TGCAGCGTTACTAGCGGGAGCGTTAACACCGGGGAGCTGTTTTTT
CSVTSGSVNTGELFF
>.|TRBV19|.|TRBJ1-3
TGTGCCAGTAGTGTGACAGTGGGCTCTGGAAACACCATATATTTT
CASSVTVGSGNTIYF
>.|TRBV7-2|.|TRBJ2-3
TGTGCCAGCAGCTTAGAGGCAGGGGACAAGTATACGCAGTATTTT
CASSLEAGDKYTQYF
>.|TRBV25-1|.|TRBJ1-6
TGTGCCAGCAGTGCCGCAATCGGACAGATCAATTCCCCCCTCCACTTT
CASSAAIGQINSPLHF
>.|TRBV15|.|TRBJ2-1
TGTGCCACCAGCACCTTAAGGGGGGGCAGCTCCTACAATGAGCAGTTCTTC
CATSTLRGGSSYNEQFF
>.|TRBV7-9|once|TRBJ2-7
TGTGCCAGCAGCCCACCCGGGACTGTTTCCTACGAGCAGTACTTC
CASSPPGTVSYEQYF
>TRBD2|TRBV7-6|few|TRBJ2-1
TGTGCCAGCAGCCCACTATGGGCGGGAGATGAGCAGTTCTTC
CASSPLWAGDEQFF
>TRBD2|TRBV27|.|TRBJ2-1
TGTGCCAGCAGAAATAGCGGGAGCTTGAATGAGCAGTTCTTC
CASRNSGSLNEQFF
>.|TRBV28|.|TRBJ1-3
TGTGCCAGCAGTTTAGGCCAAACAGGTCTCTCTGGAAACACCATATATTTT
CASSLGQTGLSGNTIYF
>.|TRBV11-2|.|TRBJ1-2
TGTGCCAGCAGCTTAGAAGGGGACTATGGCTACACCTTC
CASSLEGDYGYTF
>TRBD1|TRBV6-1|.|TRBJ2-5
TGTGCCAGCAGTGAAGGGACAGGGGATCAAGAGACCCAGTACTTC
CASSEGTGDQETQYF
>TRBD2|TRBV28|.|TRBJ2-7
TGTGCCAGCAGTTTAATAAGAGCGGGAGCTCTGGAGCAGTACTTC
CASSLIRAGALEQYF
>TRBD2|TRBV29-1|.|TRBJ2-5
TGCAGCGCAAAGGAGCAGGGAATCCCGGGGGGAGAGACCCAGTACTTC
CSAKEQGIPGGETQYF
>.|TRBV7-2|.|TRBJ2-3
TGTGCCAGCAGCACCTCCGGGTCCCTCGTCACAGATACGCAGTATTTT
CASSTSGSLVTDTQYF
>.|TRBV7-9|few|TRBJ1-5
TGTGCCAGCAGCAGGGGGACCGCTCTCTCGGAGGCCCAGCATTTT
CASSRGTALSEAQHF
>.|TRBV27|.|TRBJ1-6
TGTGCCAGCAGTAAGCGGGAGGGTAATTCACCCCTCCACTTT
CASSKREGNSPLHF
>TRBD1|TRBV19|once|TRBJ1-1
TGTGCCAGTAGTTTAGGACAGGGGAGAAGGAACACTGAAGCTTTCTTT
CASSLGQGRRNTEAFF
>TRBD1|TRBV6-5|.|TRBJ1-2
TGTGCCAGCAAGGGGGCCCTCCTCTCCTATGGCTACACCTTC
CASKGALLSYGYTF
>.|TRBV9|.|TRBJ2-7
TGTGCCAGCAGCGCGACAGTGGGTATAGAGCAGTACTTC
CASSATVGIEQYF
>.|TRBV5-5|.|TRBJ2-1
TGTGCCAGCAGCTTGGTTATACTAGCTGAGCAGTTCTTC
CASSLVILAEQFF
>TRBD1|TRBV28|few|TRBJ2-6
TGTGCCAGCAGCCGAGGGGGCCCCTCCTCTGGGGCCAACGTCCTGACTTTC
CASSRGGPSSGANVLTF
>.|TRBV6-1|.|TRBJ1-5
TGTGCCAGCAGTGAAACGGCGGGGGATCAGCCCCAGCATTTT
CASSETAGDQPQHF
>TRBD2|TRBV29-1|.|TRBJ2-7
TGCAGCGTGTGGGGGCGCGGGGGACTAGCGGGAGGGTTCCCCTACGAGCAGTACTTC
CSVWGRGGLAGGFPYEQYF
>.|TRBV9|.|TRBJ2-2
TGTGCCAGCAGCTTCTACAGGGGGGGAACCGGGGAGCTGTTTTTT
CASSFYRGGTGELFF
>TRBD1|TRBV19|.|TRBJ1-2
TGTGCCAGTAAGGAGGGACAGAGCGGTGGCTACACCTTC
CASKEGQSGGYTF
>.|TRBV28|.|TRBJ1-2
TGTGCCAGCAGTTTATTGGGAGGGGCGGGCTACACCTTC
CASSLLGGAGYTF
>TRBD2|TRBV9|.|TRBJ2-1
TGTGCCAGCTGCAGCGGGGTATACAATGAGCAGTTCTTC
CASCSGVYNEQFF
>.|TRBV5-1|.|TRBJ2-3
TGCGCCAGCAGCTTGGAAGTAGGCTTGAGGAATACGCAGTATTTT
CASSLEVGLRNTQYF
>.|TRBV4-1|.|TRBJ1-3
TGCGCCAGCAGCCAAGAGGGGCGTGTATGGAGCTCTGGAAACACCATATATTTT
CASSQEGRVWSSGNTIYF
>TRBD1|TRBV28|.|TRBJ1-2
TGTGCCAGCAGTTTCTCACAGGGGACGGGTGGCTACACCTTC
CASSFSQGTGGYTF
>.|TRBV19|.|TRBJ1-4
TGTGCCAGTAGTATAGAAACAGGGAATGAAAAACTGTTTTTT
CASSIETGNEKLFF
>TRBD1|TRBV9|.|TRBJ2-7
TGTGCCAGCAGCTTCTCGACAGGGGGGTACGAGCAGTACTTC
CASSFSTGGYEQYF
>.|TRBV27|once|TRBJ1-6
TGTGCCAGCAGTTTTGGGCAGTTCAATTCACCCCTCCACTTT
CASSFGQFNSPLHF
>.|TRBV10-1|.|TRBJ2-5
TGCGCCAGCAGTGAGTCGAAGGGAGTGACGGCCCAGTACTTC
CASSESKGVTAQYF
>.|TRBV9|.|TRBJ1-1
TGTGCCAGCAGCCTTCGTATGAACACTGAAGCTTTCTTT
CASSLRMNTEAFF
>TRBD1|TRBV15|.|TRBJ1-2
TGTGCCACCAGCAGAGACCGCAGGGGGTCCTATGGCTACACCTTC
CATSRDRRGSYGYTF
>TRBD1|TRBV19|.|TRBJ1-2
TGTGCCAGTATCGAAACCAACAGGGGGGACTATGGCTACACCTTC
CASIETNRGDYGYTF
>.|TRBV27|.|TRBJ1-2
TGTGCCAGCAGTTCAAACAGGGTTGGCTACACCTTC
CASSSNRVGYTF
>.|TRBV7-6|.|TRBJ2-2
TGTGCCAGCAGCTTATCGAGTGGCGGAAACACCGGGGAGCTGTTTTTT
CASSLSSGGNTGELFF
>.|TRBV6-5|once|TRBJ2-1
TGTGCCAGCAGTTACTCGGTGTGGAGGGAGCAGTTCTTC
CASSYSVWREQFF
>TRBD1|TRBV14|.|TRBJ1-5
TGTGCCAGCAGCCACCGCAACAGGGGGGGGAACCTTAGCAATCAGCCCCAGCATTTT
CASSHRNRGGNLSNQPQHF
>TRBD1|TRBV4-1|.|TRBJ2-7
TGCGCCAGCAGCCATGCCGGGACAGGGACCTACGAGCAGTACTTC
CASSHAGTGTYEQYF
>.|TRBV11-2|.|TRBJ1-1
TGTGCCAGCAGCTCGACAGCCACCGACGCCATGGGCACTGAAGCTTTCTTT
CASSSTATDAMGTEAFF
>TRBD1|TRBV19|.|TRBJ2-1
TGTGCCAGTAGTGCCCGACAGGGGGCGGGGAATGAGCAGTTCTTC
CASSARQGAGNEQFF
>.|TRBV4-2|.|TRBJ2-2
TGTGCCAGCAGCCAAGAGGAGCAGGGGACGGACACCGGGGAGCTGTTTTTT
CASSQEEQGTDTGELFF
>TRBD1|TRBV4-1|.|TRBJ2-1
TGCGCCAGCAGCCAGAAGGGGGCTGGTATCTATGAGCAGTTCTTC
CASSQKGAGIYEQFF
>TRBD1|TRBV6-4|.|TRBJ1-3
TGTGCCAGCAGTCCGGGACAGGGGACGGGAAACACCATATATTTT
CASSPGQGTGNTIYF
>.|TRBV7-8|.|TRBJ2-5
TGTGCCAGCAGCTTAGGCCCTTGGGGGGGGGCTCAAGAGACCCAGTACTTC
CASSLGPWGGAQETQYF
>.|TRBV5-1|.|TRBJ2-7
TGCGCCAGCAGCCCCAGGGTTACCTACGAGCAGTACTTC
CASSPRVTYEQYF
>.|TRBV5-1|once|TRBJ2-7
TGCGCCAGCAGCTTGGGCCAGGTAAGGAACTACGAGCAGTACTTC
CASSLGQVRNYEQYF
>.|TRBV7-9|once|TRBJ1-1
TGTGCCAGCAGCTTAGAAAGTTGGGGGGGCACTGAAGCTTTCTTT
CASSLESWGGTEAFF
>TRBD2|TRBV4-1|.|TRBJ2-5
TGCGCCAGCAGCCAACCCACTAGCGCCAAAGAGACCCAGTACTTC
CASSQPTSAKETQYF
>TRBD1|TRBV6-6|.|TRBJ2-1
TGTACCAGCAGTTTCGTCGGGACAGGGGCCAATGAGCAGTTCTTC
CTSSFVGTGANEQFF